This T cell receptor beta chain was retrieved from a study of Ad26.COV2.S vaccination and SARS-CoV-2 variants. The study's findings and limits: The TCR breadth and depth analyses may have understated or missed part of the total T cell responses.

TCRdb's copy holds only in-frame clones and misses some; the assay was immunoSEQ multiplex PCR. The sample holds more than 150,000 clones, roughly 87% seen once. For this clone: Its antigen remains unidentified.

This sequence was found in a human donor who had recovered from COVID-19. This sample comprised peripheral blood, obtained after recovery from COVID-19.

In nucleotides, the CDR3 is TGTGCCAGCACCAGGGGAACAACTAATGAAAAACTGTTTTTT. It specifies CASTRGTTNEKLFF. This chain joins TRBV25-1 and TRBJ1-4; D might be TRBD1 (6 bases). Germline-derived CDR1 and CDR2 are MGHDK and SYGVNS. Deletions cut 7 bases from V and 0 bases from J, with 9 bases between. There are 14 residues in the CDR3.